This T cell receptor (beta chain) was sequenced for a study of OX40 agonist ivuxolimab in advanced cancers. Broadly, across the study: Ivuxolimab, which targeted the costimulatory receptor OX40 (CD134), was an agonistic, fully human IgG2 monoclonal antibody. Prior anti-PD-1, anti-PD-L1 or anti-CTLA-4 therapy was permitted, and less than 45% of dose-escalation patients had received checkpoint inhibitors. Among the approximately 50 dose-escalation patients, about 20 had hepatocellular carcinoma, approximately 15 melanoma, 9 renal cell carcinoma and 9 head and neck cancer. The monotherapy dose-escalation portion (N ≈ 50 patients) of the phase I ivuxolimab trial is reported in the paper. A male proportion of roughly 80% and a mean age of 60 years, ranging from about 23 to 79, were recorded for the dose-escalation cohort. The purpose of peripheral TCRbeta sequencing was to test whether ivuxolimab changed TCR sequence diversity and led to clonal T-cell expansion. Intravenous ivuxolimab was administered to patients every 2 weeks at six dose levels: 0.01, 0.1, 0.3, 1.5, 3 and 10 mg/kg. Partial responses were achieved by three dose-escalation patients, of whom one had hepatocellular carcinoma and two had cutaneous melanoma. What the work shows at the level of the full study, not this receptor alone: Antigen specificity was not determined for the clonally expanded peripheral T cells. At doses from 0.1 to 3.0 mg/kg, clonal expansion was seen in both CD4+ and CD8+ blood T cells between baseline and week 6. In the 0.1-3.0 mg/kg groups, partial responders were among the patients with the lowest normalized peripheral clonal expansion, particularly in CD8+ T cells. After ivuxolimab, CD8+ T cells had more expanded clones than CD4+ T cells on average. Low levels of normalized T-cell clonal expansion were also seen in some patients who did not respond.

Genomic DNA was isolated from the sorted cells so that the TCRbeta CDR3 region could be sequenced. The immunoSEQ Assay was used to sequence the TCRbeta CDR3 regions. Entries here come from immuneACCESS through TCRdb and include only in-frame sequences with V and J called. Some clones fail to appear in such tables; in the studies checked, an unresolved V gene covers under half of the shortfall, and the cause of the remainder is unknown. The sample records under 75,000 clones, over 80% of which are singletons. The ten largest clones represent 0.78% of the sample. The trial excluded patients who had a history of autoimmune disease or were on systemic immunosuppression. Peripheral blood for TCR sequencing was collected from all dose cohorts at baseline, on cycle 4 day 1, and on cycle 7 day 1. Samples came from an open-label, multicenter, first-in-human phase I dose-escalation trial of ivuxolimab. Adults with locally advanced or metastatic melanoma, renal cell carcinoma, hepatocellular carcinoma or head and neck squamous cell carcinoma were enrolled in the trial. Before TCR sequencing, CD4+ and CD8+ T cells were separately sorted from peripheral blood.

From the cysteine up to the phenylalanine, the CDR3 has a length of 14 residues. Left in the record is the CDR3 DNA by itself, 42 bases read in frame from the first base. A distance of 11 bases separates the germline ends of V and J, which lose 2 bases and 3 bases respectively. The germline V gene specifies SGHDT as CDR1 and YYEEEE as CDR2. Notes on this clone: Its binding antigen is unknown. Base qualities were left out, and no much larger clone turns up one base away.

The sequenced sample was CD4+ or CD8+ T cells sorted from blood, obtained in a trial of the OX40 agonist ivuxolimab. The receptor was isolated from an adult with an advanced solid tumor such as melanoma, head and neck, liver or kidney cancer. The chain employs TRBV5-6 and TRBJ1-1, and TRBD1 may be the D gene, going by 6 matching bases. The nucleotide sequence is TGTGCCAGCAGCTTTAACAGGGTTGACACTGAAGCTTTCTTT. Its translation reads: CASSFNRVDTEAFF. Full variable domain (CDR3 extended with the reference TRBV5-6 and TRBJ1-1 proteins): DAGVTQSPTHLIKTRGQQVTLRCSPKSGHDTVSWYQQALGQGPQFIFQYYEEEERQRGNFPDRFSGHQFPNYSSELNVNALLLGDSALYLCASSFNRVDTEAFFGQGTRLTVV.